This passage covers 25 T cell receptor beta chains from one sample sequenced in a study of technical replicates of blood from a handful of donors. Clones were sequenced by immunoSEQ multiplex PCR, and TCRdb holds only the in-frame ones, with some missing. The sample records 55,000 to 70,000 clones, over 85% being singletons. The specimen sequenced was PBMCs. The receptors come from a human donor in good health. Some clones in this sample may be carry-over from other donors' samples.

This chain links TRBV12-5 with TRBJ2-7; 12 nucleotides align to TRBD2. V shed 6 bases, J shed 7 bases, and the junction held 4 bases outside the gene matches. Per germline, CDR1 LGHNT and CDR2 FRNRAP. The CDR3 spans 13 residues. The CDR3 DNA reads as TGTGCTAGTGGGTCGACTAGCGGGAGAGAGCAGTACTTC. Translation gives CASGSTSGREQYF. Full variable domain (rest looked up from reference TRBV12-5 and TRBJ2-7): DARVTQTPRHKVTEMGQEVTMRCQPILGHNTVFWYRQTMMQGLELLAYFRNRAPLDDSGMPKDRFSAEMPDATLATLKIQPSEPRDSAVYFCASGSTSGREQYFGPGTRLTVT.

The gene calls are TRBV6-5 and TRBJ2-7, with 9 bases matching TRBD2. This CDR3 spans 14 amino acids. The ends lost 2 bases at V and 6 bases at J; junction bases unmatched: 5. Germline loops: CDR1 MNHEY, CDR2 SVGAGI. The CDR3 spells CASSYRREGGEQYF. CDR3 DNA sequence: TGTGCCAGCAGTTACCGGCGGGAGGGCGGCGAGCAGTACTTC.

V and J are TRBV5-6 and TRBJ1-1; D gene uncertain. The CDR3 contains 14 residues. Trimming took off 0 bases at V and 5 bases at J, with 11 bases between the two ends. Germline V lookup: CDR1 SGHDT, CDR2 YYEEEE. The CDR3 here is CASSLVSVRTEAFF. DNA for the CDR3: TGTGCCAGCAGCTTGGTGTCCGTGAGGACTGAAGCTTTCTTT.

J is TRBJ2-5 and V is TRBV6-5; possibly TRBD1 for D (6 bases). The CDR3 extends over 16 amino acids. Germline CDR1 reads MNHEY; CDR2 reads SVGAGI. V was shortened by 0 bases and J by 2 bases, with 13 bases between the two germline ends. The CDR3 loop is CASSYSRGTAQETQYF. Written as DNA, the CDR3 is TGTGCCAGCAGTTACTCGAGGGGGACCGCGCAAGAGACCCAGTACTTC.

The genes are TRBV18 and TRBJ2-3; D is undetermined. V was shortened by 6 bases and J by 4 bases, with 14 bases between the two germline ends. In germline, CDR1 is KGHSH, CDR2 LQKENI. The CDR3 spans 14 residues. This CDR3 reads CASSPDSAADTQYF. Here the CDR3 DNA reads TGTGCCAGCTCCCCCGACTCGGCGGCAGATACGCAGTATTTT.

V and J are TRBV4-3 and TRBJ1-6; 7 nucleotides align to TRBD1. With 1 base clipped from V and 0 bases from J, the junction kept 6 bases outside the gene matches. The CDR3 length is 18 residues. Looked up from germline, CDR1 is LGHNA and CDR2 is YSLEER. This chain's CDR3 is CASSQGTGASSYNSPLHF. In DNA form, the CDR3 reads TGCGCCAGCAGCCAAGGAACAGGGGCTAGCTCCTATAATTCACCCCTCCACTTT.

The chain combines TRBV11-2 with TRBJ2-2; D may be TRBD2 (6 bases). CDR1 SGHAT and CDR2 FQNNGV come from the germline V gene. The CDR3 is 15 amino acids. V was clipped by 6 bases and J by 3 bases, with 14 bases between them. CDR3 amino acids: CASSFPGRDTGELFF. The CDR3 nucleotides are TGTGCCAGCAGTTTCCCCGGGAGAGACACCGGGGAGCTGTTTTTT.

The rearrangement uses TRBV7-2 and TRBJ2-5; 8 nucleotides align to TRBD1. CDR1 is SGHTA and CDR2 is FQGNSA in the germline V gene. The CDR3 extends over 14 amino acids. V lost 5 bases and J lost 2; bases outside the gene matches: 4. Here the CDR3 DNA reads TGTGCCAGCAGCAGCAGGACAGGGCAAGAGACCCAGTACTTC. Its protein product is CASSSRTGQETQYF.

V gene TRBV6-4 combines with J gene TRBJ2-7; 12 positions agree with TRBD2. V was clipped by 0 bases and J by 0 bases; unmatched bases: 9. The CDR3 sequence is 19 residues long. Germline V gene lookup returns CDR1 MRHNA and CDR2 SNTAGT. The chain's CDR3 is CASSDSRLAGALLSYEQYF. The CDR3, as DNA: TGTGCCAGCAGTGACTCGAGACTAGCGGGGGCCCTGCTCTCCTACGAGCAGTACTTC.

The chain combines TRBV4-3 with TRBJ2-3, with D uncertain. V was shortened by 0 bases and J by 0 bases, with 13 bases between the two germline ends. The CDR3 extends over 17 amino acids. Germline V gene data show CDR1 as LGHNA and CDR2 as YSLEER. The CDR3 DNA reads TGCGCCAGCAGCCAAGATCCACAATACGCTAGCACAGATACGCAGTATTTT. This translates into CASSQDPQYASTDTQYF.

The chain joins TRBV7-3 to TRBJ1-2; 7 nucleotides align to TRBD1. CDR1 is SGHTA and CDR2 is FQGTGA in the germline V gene. The V and J ends lost 4 bases and 7 bases, in that order; junction bases with no gene match: 12. The CDR3 totals 15 residues. CDR3 in amino acids: CASSSDSTGSGGYTF. The CDR3 DNA follows: TGTGCCAGCAGCTCAGACTCGACAGGGAGCGGTGGCTACACCTTC.

This clone was seen just once. The rearrangement uses TRBV11-2 and TRBJ2-7; 8 bases fit TRBD2. This CDR3 spans 14 amino acids. Trimming cost V 4 bases and J 7 bases; bases outside gene matches: 9. Germline V lookup: CDR1 SGHAT, CDR2 FQNNGV. CDR3 nucleotide sequence: TGTGCCAGCAGCTCTCTAGCGGGTACTAGTGAGCAGTACTTC. Its protein is CASSSLAGTSEQYF. Full variable domain (remainder filled in from reference TRBV11-2 and TRBJ2-7): EAGVAQSPRYKIIEKRQSVAFWCNPISGHATLYWYQQILGQGPKLLIQFQNNGVVDDSQLPKDRFSAERLKGVDSTLKIQPAKLEDSAVYLCASSSLAGTSEQYFGPGTRLTVT.

The chain employs TRBV7-2 and TRBJ1-1, with 8 positions matching TRBD1. This CDR3 is built from 16 residues. V gave up 2 bases and J gave up 0 bases; unmatched junction bases: 5. CDR1 is SGHTA and CDR2 is FQGNSA in the germline V gene. The DNA of the CDR3 is TGTGCCAGCAGCTTAATAACAGGGGGGGTGAACACTGAAGCTTTCTTT. This sequence encodes CASSLITGGVNTEAFF.

This clone showed up just once. The rearrangement links TRBV11-3 to TRBJ1-1, with D possibly being TRBD1 (5 bases). Trimming left V 4 bases short and J 8 bases short, with 14 bases between. Germline V gene sequence: CDR1 SGHNT, CDR2 YENEEA. This CDR3 has 13 residues. CDR3 coding DNA: TGTGCCAGCAGCTCCAGTCAGGGTTTCGAAGCTTTCTTT. It yields the protein CASSSSQGFEAFF.

The CDR3 DNA reads as TGCGCCAGCAGTCAATCCCCCACAGGGAAAAACACCATATATTTT. Translation gives CASSQSPTGKNTIYF. This chain uses TRBV23-1 with TRBJ1-3, with a weak D call TRBD1 (6 bases). TRBV23-1 is sorted into the ORF group, with uncertain function. V gave up 0 bases and J gave up 6 bases, with 12 bases separating them. The CDR3 contains 15 residues.

This clone showed up just once. J is TRBJ2-3 and V is TRBV7-2; D gene unclear. V shed 1 base and J shed 6 bases, with 14 bases lying between them. CDR1 and CDR2 (germline): SGHTA, FQGNSA. The CDR3 has 15 amino acids. The CDR3 DNA reads as TGTGCCAGCAGCTTAGGGTCCGCGCCTCTGGATACGCAGTATTTT. Translating gives CASSLGSAPLDTQYF.

The J gene is TRBJ2-1, the V gene TRBV4-3, with 12 nucleotides matching TRBD2. Germline loops: CDR1 LGHNA, CDR2 YSLEER. J gave up 0 bases and V 4 bases, and 1 base lay outside the gene matches. The CDR3 covers 16 residues. CDR3 loop: CASSPGLAGSYNEQFF. In DNA form, the CDR3 reads TGCGCCAGCAGCCCGGGACTAGCGGGCTCCTACAATGAGCAGTTCTTC.

The CDR3 is CASSINRNTEAFF. Here the CDR3 DNA reads TGTGCCAGTAGTATCAACAGGAACACTGAAGCTTTCTTT. This chain uses TRBV19 with TRBJ1-1; D remains unclear. V was trimmed by 3 bases and J by 1 base, leaving 6 bases between them. This CDR3 is 13 amino acids long. Germline CDR1 and CDR2: LNHDA and SQIVND (reference sequence). Full variable domain (missing parts from reference TRBV19 and TRBJ1-1): DGGITQSPKYLFRKEGQNVTLSCEQNLNHDAMYWYRQDPGQGLRLIYYSQIVNDFQKGDIAEGYSVSREKKESFPLTVTSAQKNPTAFYLCASSINRNTEAFFGQGTRLTVV.

Here the CDR3 reads CASSLGGVYYEQYF. The CDR3 region has the DNA TGTGCCAGCAGCTTAGGCGGGGTATACTACGAGCAGTACTTC. The genes are TRBV7-2 and TRBJ2-7; D possibly corresponds to TRBD2 (6 bases). Between the trimmed V and J ends, which lost 1 base and 3 bases, there was a span of 10 bases. CDR1 and CDR2 from the germline V gene are SGHTA and FQGNSA. The CDR3 consists of 14 residues.

The chain recombines TRBV5-1 with TRBJ2-7; possibly TRBD2 for D (5 bases). V lost 1 base and J 5 bases, leaving 19 bases between the germline ends. The CDR3 contains 16 residues. CDR1 and CDR2 (germline): SGHRS, YFSETQ. In DNA form, the CDR3 reads TGCGCCAGCAGCTTGTTCCCGAACGCTAGCCCCAACGAGCAGTACTTC. It encodes CASSLFPNASPNEQYF. Full variable domain (outside the CDR3, taken from reference TRBV5-1 and TRBJ2-7): KAGVTQTPRYLIKTRGQQVTLSCSPISGHRSVSWYQQTPGQGLQFLFEYFSETQRNKGNFPGRFSGRQFSNSRSEMNVSTLELGDSALYLCASSLFPNASPNEQYFGPGTRLTVT.

This chain connects TRBV28 to TRBJ1-2; D may be TRBD1 (5 bases). Trimming left V 3 bases short and J 7 bases short, with 12 bases between. Germline assignment: CDR1 MDHEN and CDR2 SYDVKM. The CDR3 is made up of 13 amino acids. In DNA form, the CDR3 reads TGTGCCAGCAGTTTGGGGGGGGTTGGTGGCTACACCTTC. Translating gives CASSLGGVGGYTF.

J is TRBJ1-1 and V is TRBV7-2; unclear D gene. Germline V gene sequence: CDR1 SGHTA, CDR2 FQGNSA. Trimming took 5 bases from V and 1 from J, leaving 17 bases between them. The CDR3 spans 16 residues. The CDR3 protein is CASSPRASGPNTEAFF. The CDR3 DNA is TGTGCCAGCAGCCCGCGGGCCTCCGGGCCGAACACTGAAGCTTTCTTT.

The V gene is TRBV7-3, the J gene TRBJ2-1; possibly TRBD1 for D (5 bases). The V gene's germline CDR1 is SGHTA and CDR2 FQGTGA. The length of the CDR3 is 15 residues. The germline V and J ends were trimmed by 5 bases and 0 bases, with 11 bases remaining between them. CDR3 sequence: CASSLGASSYNEQFF. CDR3 in DNA: TGTGCCAGCAGCCTAGGGGCTAGCTCCTACAATGAGCAGTTCTTC.

This clone was observed a handful of times. CDR3 in DNA: TGTGCCAGCAGCGAAGAGCGGGGCCGGCGGGGGTGGAAGACCCAGTACTTC. Translating it yields CASSEERGRRGWKTQYF. The gene calls are TRBV7-6 and TRBJ2-5; TRBD2 agrees at 7 bases. Germline trimming cut 5 bases from V and 6 bases from J; bases unmatched to any gene: 18. The CDR3 is 17 residues long. Germline CDR1 and CDR2: SGHVS and FNYEAQ.

This clone was observed once. The chain is built from TRBV4-3 and TRBJ2-4, with a possible D match to TRBD1 (6 bases). The CDR3 totals 20 residues. Germline CDR1 is LGHNA and CDR2 is YSLEER. Trimming left V 0 bases short and J 1 base short, with 22 bases between. DNA of the CDR3: TGCGCCAGCAGCCAAGATGATCCAACAGGGACCGACGGGGCCAAAAACATTCAGTACTTC. It is translated as CASSQDDPTGTDGAKNIQYF.